This TCR beta chain was observed in a study of blood T cell repertoires in COVID-19. The repertoire was sequenced with immunoSEQ multiplex PCR; TCRdb's copy has only in-frame clones and lacks some. The data hold approximately 300,000 clones, with more than 80% observed a single time. V was cut by 4 bases and J by 8 bases, with 17 bases left in between. The CDR3 runs 14 residues. Per germline, CDR1 WNHNN and CDR2 SYGVQD (reference sequence). The specimen was peripheral blood. J is TRBJ1-1 and V is TRBV10-1, with D maybe TRBD1 (6 bases). The sequence was obtained from a woman aged 25 to 39 with COVID-19, enrolled during active disease. CDR3 sequence reads: CASSGARDTREAFF. The CDR3 nucleotides read TGCGCCAGCAGTGGGGCCCGGGACACCCGAGAAGCTTTCTTT.